One T cell receptor (beta chain) is described in this entry. Sequencing used immunoSEQ multiplex PCR; TCRdb keeps in-frame clones, though not all of them. The sample lists some 220,000 clones; about 83% were seen once. These data belong to a study of blood T cell repertoires in COVID-19. Germline V gene data show CDR1 as MGHRA and CDR2 as YSYEKL. V gave up 6 bases and J gave up 8 bases; unmatched junction bases: 20. CDR3 size: 18 residues. Sequencing used peripheral blood. The TCR comes from a human donor in a cohort sampled during active COVID-19. The V gene is TRBV4-1, the J gene TRBJ1-2; 11 positions agree with TRBD1. In nucleotides, the CDR3 is TGCGCCAGCAGACAATCAAGAAGGGGACAGGGGGAAATCATCGGCTACACCTTC. Translating gives CASRQSRRGQGEIIGYTF.